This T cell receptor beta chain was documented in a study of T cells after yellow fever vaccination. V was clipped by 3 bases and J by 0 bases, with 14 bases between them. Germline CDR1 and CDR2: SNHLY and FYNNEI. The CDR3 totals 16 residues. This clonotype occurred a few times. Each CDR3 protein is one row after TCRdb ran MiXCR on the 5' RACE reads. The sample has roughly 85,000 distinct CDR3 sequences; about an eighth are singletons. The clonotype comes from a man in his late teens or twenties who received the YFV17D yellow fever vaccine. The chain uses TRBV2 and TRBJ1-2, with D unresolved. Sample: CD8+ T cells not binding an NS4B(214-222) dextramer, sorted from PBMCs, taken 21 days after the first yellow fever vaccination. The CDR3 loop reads CASSDVTPDSNYGYTF. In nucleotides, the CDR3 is TGTGCCAGCAGTGATGTCACTCCGGACTCTAACTATGGCTACACCTTC.